This paragraph covers one T cell receptor (beta chain) sequence. The antigen is undetermined. These data belong to a study of cytomegalovirus exposure and HLA in healthy donors. Whole-study results and caveats: Later findings reportedly placed an Asian-associated ancestry cluster below the roughly 700-donor mean for N-insertions. Using a false discovery rate of 0.05, a later analysis showed that 16,951 TCR beta sequences were associated with HLA alleles.

Primers: 60 Vbeta forward and 13 Jbeta reverse. Clones were sequenced by immunoSEQ multiplex PCR, and TCRdb holds only the in-frame ones, with some missing. This table has under 150,000 clones, approximately 8.9% appearing once. Specimen: PBMCs. The receptor's source is a middle-aged woman in good health and CMV-seropositive.

For the CDR3, the DNA is TGTGCCAGCAGCGTAGCCAGCGCTTCGAACACTGAAGCTTTCTTT. This codes for CASSVASASNTEAFF. The chain uses TRBV9 and TRBJ1-1; D gene uncertain. The germline CDR1 and CDR2 sequences are SGDLS and YYNGEE. Deletions cut 0 bases from V and 1 base from J, with 10 bases between. This CDR3 has 15 residues.